The T cell receptor (beta chain) under discussion was sequenced for a study of blood T cell repertoires in COVID-19. On the study more broadly: Both acute and convalescent COVID-19 samples were obtained from the United States, Italy and Spain. Sources were T cells, B-cell-depleted T cells, or PBMCs; the material itself was cDNA or gDNA.

Looked up from germline, CDR1 is LNHDA and CDR2 is SQIVND (reference sequence). The V segment lost 5 bases and the J segment 2 bases; nucleotides outside the gene matches: 5. This CDR3 has 14 residues. Per the original methods: Amplifying reference gene primers gave estimates of nucleated cell counts. Measured with immunoSEQ multiplex PCR; TCRdb has only the in-frame clones, and not every one. That table is the source of V, J and clone size, and D and trimming were worked out from the DNA. The sample yields around 180,000 clones, 80% to 90% seen once. The TCR sequence derives from a man aged 55 to 70 with acute or convalescent COVID-19. The V and J genes are TRBV19 and TRBJ1-1, with 7 bases aligning to TRBD1. Sequencing was performed on peripheral blood. In DNA, the CDR3 is TGTGCCAGTAGTCTCCAGGGGGTCAACACTGAAGCTTTCTTT. This codes for CASSLQGVNTEAFF.